The rows below give T cell receptor beta chains drawn from one sample of a study of EBV T-cell therapy then PD-1 blockade in nasopharyngeal carcinoma. No antigen is known for these receptors. Generated by immunoSEQ multiplex PCR, the TCRdb table keeps only in-frame clones and is missing some. The sample contains 20,000 or so clones, over 75% of which appear only once. Specimen: CD8+ T cells from blood, collected around day 58 from a patient whose treatment included autologous EBV-specific T cells and nivolumab. The origin of the receptors is a man aged 35 to 55 with nasopharyngeal carcinoma. CDR3s include the opening cysteine and the closing phenylalanine or tryptophan. Each record gives: D gene, V gene, J gene, clone size, CDR3 DNA, CDR3 protein. D genes are given only for firm matches. Only some rows state a clone size, as once, few, many or a class for expanded clones.

>TRBD1|TRBV6-1|TRBJ1-2|once
TGTGCCAGCAGTGACGGGCAGGGGGTCTATGGCTACACCTTC
CASSDGQGVYGYTF
>-|TRBV6-6|TRBJ2-5|-
TGTGCCAGCAGTCCACTAGCAAACCAAGAGACCCAGTACTTC
CASSPLANQETQYF
>-|TRBV7-9|TRBJ2-1|-
TGTGCCAGCAGCCCCTCTACGGTAGGGGTTCCCTACAATGAGCAGTTCTTC
CASSPSTVGVPYNEQFF
>-|TRBV28|TRBJ1-1|-
TGTGCCAGCAGCCTATGGGGGTACACTGAAGCTTTCTTT
CASSLWGYTEAFF
>TRBD2|TRBV9|TRBJ2-7|-
TGTGCCAGCAACTCGGGAGGGTACGAGCAGTACTTC
CASNSGGYEQYF
>TRBD1|TRBV7-9|TRBJ2-7|-
TGTGCCAGCAGCCCACCGGGACAGCGGCTTCACTCCTACGAGCAGTACTTC
CASSPPGQRLHSYEQYF
>-|TRBV19|TRBJ2-3|few
TGTGCCAGTAGTATGCACGGACCCACAGATACGCAGTATTTT
CASSMHGPTDTQYF
>-|TRBV19|TRBJ2-7|-
TGTGCCAGTAGTATGGGACCCGGCCCTTACGAGCAGTACTTC
CASSMGPGPYEQYF
>TRBD1|TRBV7-8|TRBJ1-2|-
TGTGCCAGCAGCCCGGGACAGGGCGACTATGGCTACACCTTC
CASSPGQGDYGYTF
>TRBD1|TRBV4-3|TRBJ2-7|-
TGCGCCAGCAGCCAGGGACAGGGGCCTACCTACGAGCAGTACTTC
CASSQGQGPTYEQYF
>-|TRBV27|TRBJ1-1|-
TGTGCCAGCCTGCTGGCGGGGGAAGCTTTCTTT
CASLLAGEAFF
>-|TRBV3-1/TRBV3-2|TRBJ2-5|-
TGTGCCAGCAGCCAAGTAGTGTTGGATACCGAAGAGACCCAGTACTTC
CASSQVVLDTEETQYF
>TRBD1|TRBV27|TRBJ1-1|-
TGTGCCAGCAGGTGGGACAGGGGTCGCACTGAAGCTTTCTTT
CASRWDRGRTEAFF
>TRBD1|TRBV14|TRBJ2-3|few
TGTGCCAGCAGCCAAGACGGACCAGGGACAGTCTATTTT
CASSQDGPGTVYF
>-|TRBV11-1|TRBJ2-7|-
TGTGCCAGCAGCTTCGGGACGGGAACCTACGAGCAGTACTTC
CASSFGTGTYEQYF
>TRBD2|TRBV10-3|TRBJ2-1|-
TGTGCCATCAGTGAGTCACCTAGCGGACCGACAGTCGGGTCCAATGAGCAGTTCTTC
CAISESPSGPTVGSNEQFF
>-|TRBV5-1|TRBJ1-1|-
TGCGCCAGCAGCTTGGAATCGGGGGCGCCCCCTGAAGCTTTCTTT
CASSLESGAPPEAFF
>-|TRBV5-1|TRBJ2-7|-
TGCGCCAGCAGCTGGGGGCCAGGGGCCTCCTACGAGCAGTACTTC
CASSWGPGASYEQYF
>-|TRBV11-2|TRBJ1-1|-
TGTGCCAGCACCATCAACACTGAAGCTTTCTTT
CASTINTEAFF
>-|TRBV2|TRBJ2-7|-
TGTGCCAGCAGCCGATACGAGCAGTACTTC
CASSRYEQYF
>-|TRBV7-3|TRBJ2-7|-
TGTGCCAGCAGCTGGGGACGGGATTACGAGCAGTACTTC
CASSWGRDYEQYF
>-|TRBV5-6|TRBJ2-2|-
TGTGCCAGCAGCCCGGCGGGGGTTAGGGGGTCCACCGGGGAGCTGTTTTTT
CASSPAGVRGSTGELFF
>TRBD1|TRBV28|TRBJ2-1|-
TGTGCCAGCCGGACAGGGGGGTACAATGAGCAGTTCTTC
CASRTGGYNEQFF
>-|TRBV7-9|TRBJ2-7|once
TGTGCCAGCAGCCGTCGGGGTAACTCCTACGAGCAGTACTTC
CASSRRGNSYEQYF